This T cell receptor (beta chain) originates from a study of blood T cell repertoires in COVID-19. As for the study in general: Some COVID-19 samples were acute and others convalescent; all came from the United States, Italy and Spain.

Per the original methods: It was from reference gene primer amplification that nucleated cell counts were estimated. TCRdb keeps only in-frame clones here, not all; method: immunoSEQ multiplex PCR. For V, J and clone size, that table is used; D and trimming come from the DNA. The top ten clones hold around 2.3% of a sample with 250,000 or so clones, 90% of them seen once. Looked up from germline, CDR1 is MGHDK and CDR2 is SYGVNS. V trimming: 10 bases; J trimming: 0 bases; junction bases outside the gene matches: 3. This CDR3 comprises 13 residues. Seattle participants joined during active infection and were tracked over time.

J is TRBJ1-3 and V is TRBV25-1, with 7 positions matching TRBD1. Sequencing was performed on peripheral blood. This TCR was recovered from a woman in her fifties or sixties with COVID-19, enrolled during active disease. CDR3 loop: CATRDSSGNTIYF. The CDR3 DNA follows: TGTGCCACCCGGGACAGCTCTGGAAACACCATATATTTT.